The 23 T cell receptor beta chains listed next were all sequenced from one sample in a study of cytomegalovirus exposure and HLA in healthy donors. The study ran its PCR with 60 Vbeta and 13 Jbeta primers. The data were produced by immunoSEQ multiplex PCR, yet TCRdb's version contains in-frame clones alone and is incomplete. The table lists approximately 86,000 clones, over 70% of them singletons. The sample comprised PBMCs. The source is a man aged 55 to 69 in good health and CMV-seronegative.

This clone was found once. The CDR3 DNA reads TGCACCAGCAGCCACGCAGATACGCAGTATTTT. It codes for CTSSHADTQYF. The chain combines TRBV1 with TRBJ2-3; the DNA was not compared with TRBD2, the D call given in the table. TRBV1 is tagged as a pseudogene. The CDR3 totals 11 residues.

The chain couples TRBV5-1 to TRBJ1-4; 9 bases agree with TRBD1. Trimming removed 5 bases from V and 5 bases from J; junction bases left unmatched: 4. In germline, CDR1 is SGHRS, CDR2 YFSETQ. CDR3 size: 14 residues. The DNA for the CDR3 is TGCGCCAGCAGACAGGGACAGGGAAATGAAAAACTGTTTTTT. Residues: CASRQGQGNEKLFF.

This rearrangement joins TRBV5-4 to TRBJ2-2; 14 nucleotides align to TRBD2. The junction had 3 bases not matched to a gene; V was cut back by 4 bases and J by 4 bases. Germline-derived CDR1 and CDR2 are SGHNT and YYREEE (reference sequence). This CDR3 region has 16 residues. CDR3 in DNA: TGTGCCAGCAGCCGCGGGACTAGCGGGGGCACCGGGGAGCTGTTTTTT. It encodes CASSRGTSGGTGELFF.

CDR3 amino acids: CASSSTGTSREKLFF. CDR3 nucleotides: TGTGCCAGCAGTTCTACAGGGACGTCGCGTGAAAAACTGTTTTTT. This chain links TRBV28 with TRBJ1-4; TRBD1 is a possible D gene (6 bases). V lost 4 bases and J lost 7, with 16 bases in between. Germline CDR1 MDHEN, CDR2 SYDVKM. This CDR3 is built from 15 residues. Full variable domain (missing parts from reference TRBV28 and TRBJ1-4): DVKVTQSSRYLVKRTGEKVFLECVQDMDHENMFWYRQDPGLGLRLIYFSYDVKMKEKGDIPEGYSVSREKKERFSLILESASTNQTSMYLCASSSTGTSREKLFFGSGTQLSVL.

The chain combines TRBV5-1 with TRBJ2-2; 10 bases agree with TRBD1. CDR3 size: 17 residues. Trimming cost V 5 bases and J 3 bases; bases outside gene matches: 10. Germline lookup yields CDR1 SGHRS and CDR2 YFSETQ. The CDR3 loop reads CASSNPQDRGDTGELFF. Written as DNA, the CDR3 is TGCGCCAGCAGTAATCCTCAGGACAGGGGGGACACCGGGGAGCTGTTTTTT.

J is TRBJ1-2 and V is TRBV5-4, with 7 positions matching TRBD1. Trimming at V came to 4 bases and at J to 6 bases, leaving 6 bases not matched to a gene. CDR1 and CDR2 from the germline V gene are SGHNT and YYREEE (reference sequence). The CDR3 totals 13 residues. The CDR3 coding sequence is TGTGCCAGCAGCGTCGGACAGGAGGATGGCTACACCTTC. Amino acids: CASSVGQEDGYTF. The complete variable domain, with remaining parts taken from reference TRBV5-4 and TRBJ1-2, reads ETGVTQSPTHLIKTRGQQVTLRCSSQSGHNTVSWYQQALGQGPQFIFQYYREEENGRGNFPPRFSGLQFPNYSSELNVNALELDDSALYLCASSVGQEDGYTFGSGTRLTVV.

The chain employs TRBV2 and TRBJ2-5; 7 bases are shared with TRBD1. The germline gives CDR1 SNHLY, CDR2 FYNNEI. The CDR3 runs to 12 residues. Losses at the gene ends were 5 bases for V and 3 bases for J; bases not matched to a gene: 0. CDR3: CASSQGEETQYF. In nucleotides, the CDR3 is TGTGCCAGCAGTCAGGGGGAAGAGACCCAGTACTTC. Full variable domain (outside the CDR3, taken from reference TRBV2 and TRBJ2-5): EPEVTQTPSHQVTQMGQEVILRCVPISNHLYFYWYRQILGQKVEFLVSFYNNEISEKSEIFDDQFSVERPDGSNFTLKIRSTKLEDSAMYFCASSQGEETQYFGPGTRLLVL.

J is TRBJ1-1 and V is TRBV6-6; TRBD1 might be the D (6 bases). The germline V and J ends were trimmed by 4 bases and 5 bases, with 11 bases remaining between them. CDR1 MNHNY and CDR2 SVGAGI come from the germline V gene (reference sequence). This CDR3 region has 13 residues. In nucleotides, the CDR3 is TGTGCCAGCAGTTGGAACAGGGCTACTGAAGCTTTCTTT. It is translated as CASSWNRATEAFF.

The V call is TRBV7-4, the J call TRBJ1-5, with TRBD1 as a possible D gene (6 bases). CDR1 is SGHVT, CDR2 SQSDAQ, per germline. Trimming cost V 5 bases and J 1 base, with 15 bases left between them. CDR3 length: 16 residues. CDR3 region: CASSPGGGGSNQPQHF. The CDR3, as DNA: TGTGCCAGCAGCCCGGGGGGAGGGGGAAGCAATCAGCCCCAGCATTTT.

The V and J genes are TRBV13 and TRBJ2-5; TRBD1 agrees at 9 bases. This CDR3 is 14 amino acids long. With 4 bases clipped from V and 3 bases from J, the junction kept 3 bases outside the gene matches. Germline loops: CDR1 PRHDT, CDR2 FYEKMQ (reference sequence). CDR3 region: CASSSWTGEETQYF. The CDR3 DNA reads as TGTGCCAGCAGCTCCTGGACAGGGGAAGAGACCCAGTACTTC.

V and J are TRBV7-2 and TRBJ1-5; the D gene is possibly TRBD1 (6 bases). This CDR3 has 14 residues. V lost 5 bases and J 2 bases, leaving 10 bases between the germline ends. Germline-derived CDR1 and CDR2 are SGHTA and FQGNSA. The CDR3 DNA reads TGTGCCAGCAGCCCCTACAGGGGCAATCAGCCCCAGCATTTT. It specifies CASSPYRGNQPQHF.

V and J are TRBV19 and TRBJ1-4; 9 nucleotides line up with TRBD1. CDR3 size: 14 residues. V was clipped by 5 bases and J by 8 bases; unmatched bases: 6. Per the germline V gene, CDR1 is LNHDA and CDR2 is SQIVND (reference sequence). CDR3 sequence (DNA): TGTGCCAGTAGTGATGAAACAGGGGGCGAAAAACTGTTTTTT. Translating it yields CASSDETGGEKLFF.

The chain uses TRBV6-5 and TRBJ2-1; a possible D gene is TRBD1 (5 bases). This CDR3 has 15 amino acids. Trimming left V 6 bases short and J 5 bases short, with 17 bases between. From germline, CDR1 is MNHEY and CDR2 SVGAGI. CDR3 residues: CASRAPGQGNNEQFF. The CDR3 DNA is TGTGCCAGCAGGGCGCCGGGCCAGGGCAACAATGAGCAGTTCTTC.

This clone was detected only once. The chain uses TRBV18 and TRBJ1-3; D is unclear. Per germline, CDR1 KGHSH and CDR2 LQKENI. The CDR3 is 14 amino acids. V was trimmed by 4 bases and J by 3 bases, leaving 10 bases between them. CDR3 region: CASSLEGDGNTIYF. The CDR3 DNA reads as TGTGCCAGCTCACTGGAGGGAGATGGAAACACCATATATTTT.

The chain is built from TRBV12-2 and TRBJ1-5. TRBV12-2 is flagged as a pseudogene. The CDR3 is made up of 16 amino acids. The CDR3 spells CASRSPGTHFNQPQHF. CDR3 DNA: TGTGCAAGTCGCTCCCCCGGGACTCATTTTAATCAGCCCCAGCATTTT.

A few counts support this clone. This chain joins TRBV6-1 and TRBJ1-2; the D is unclear. V was pared by 6 bases and J by 7 bases, with 12 bases between. CDR1 MNHNS and CDR2 SASEGT come from the germline V gene. The CDR3 length is 12 residues. Written as DNA, the CDR3 is TGTGCCAGCAGATTACCGGGTAGTGGCTACACCTTC. This translates into CASRLPGSGYTF.

The chain recombines TRBV16 with TRBJ1-1; possible D gene TRBD1, 5 bases. The CDR3 totals 14 residues. Germline-derived CDR1 and CDR2 are KGHSY and FQNENV. V lost 4 bases to trimming and J lost 5 bases, with 14 bases between them. The CDR3 bases are TGTGCCAGCAGCCTTCCGGACAAAGGGACTGAAGCTTTCTTT. It codes for CASSLPDKGTEAFF.

In its sample, this clone was seen a few times. This chain joins TRBV7-8 and TRBJ2-3; D gene uncertain. Trimming left V 5 bases short and J 10 bases short, with 16 bases between. Per the germline V gene, CDR1 is SGHVS and CDR2 is FQNEAQ. The CDR3 loop spans 13 amino acids. CDR3 amino acids: CASSAEQLGAQYF. CDR3 in DNA: TGTGCCAGCAGCGCAGAACAACTCGGAGCGCAGTATTTT.

This rearrangement joins TRBV6-5 to TRBJ1-6; 12 nucleotides align to TRBD1. This CDR3 region has 14 residues. Germline CDR1 and CDR2: MNHEY and SVGAGI. The V and J ends lost 7 bases and 8 bases, in that order; junction bases with no gene match: 3. The DNA of the CDR3 is TGTGCCAGCACGGGACAGGGGGCTGATTCACCCCTCCACTTT. Translating it yields CASTGQGADSPLHF.

This clone was found a few times. The genes are TRBV30 and TRBJ1-4, with D perhaps TRBD1 (6 bases). V was clipped by 3 bases and J by 7 bases, with 12 bases between them. Germline-derived CDR1 and CDR2 are GTSNPN and SVGIG (reference sequence). This CDR3 has 13 amino acids. CDR3 coding DNA: TGTGCCTGGAGGGGGGGGCCGGGTGAAAAACTGTTTTTT. The encoded protein is CAWRGGPGEKLFF. Full variable domain (missing parts from reference TRBV30 and TRBJ1-4): SQTIHQWPATLVQPVGSPLSLECTVEGTSNPNLYWYRQAAGRGLQLLFYSVGIGQISSEVPQNLSASRPQDRQFILSSKKLLLSDSGFYLCAWRGGPGEKLFFGSGTQLSVL.

In nucleotides, the CDR3 is TGCGCCAGCAGCCAAGATACGAGGGTCTATGGCTACACCTTC. The encoded protein is CASSQDTRVYGYTF. The rearrangement joins TRBV4-1 to TRBJ1-2, with D hard to call. Trimming removed 0 bases from V and 4 bases from J, with 9 bases in between. Per the germline V gene, CDR1 is MGHRA and CDR2 is YSYEKL. CDR3 length: 14 amino acids.

The V and J genes are TRBV7-9 and TRBJ2-1; TRBD1 matches 8 bases. CDR1 SEHNR and CDR2 FQNEAQ come from the germline V gene (reference sequence). The CDR3 consists of 16 residues. Losses at the gene ends were 5 bases for V and 2 bases for J; bases not matched to a gene: 8. CDR3 DNA: TGTGCCAGCAGCCGACTTACAGGGGGGACCTACAATGAGCAGTTCTTC. Translation gives CASSRLTGGTYNEQFF. Together with reference TRBV7-9 and TRBJ2-1, the CDR3 gives the full variable domain: DTGVSQNPRHKITKRGQNVTFRCDPISEHNRLYWYRQTLGQGPEFLTYFQNEAQLEKSRLLSDRFSAERPKGSFSTLEIQRTEQGDSAMYLCASSRLTGGTYNEQFFGPGTRLTVL.

The V and J genes are TRBV6-1 and TRBJ1-1, with D perhaps TRBD1 (6 bases). Germline CDR1 and CDR2: MNHNS and SASEGT. Between the trimmed V and J ends, which lost 2 bases and 5 bases, there was a span of 15 bases. This CDR3 has 15 residues. As DNA, the CDR3 is TGTGCCAGCAGTGAAAGGGGGGCGGGAGATACTGAAGCTTTCTTT. It translates to CASSERGAGDTEAFF.